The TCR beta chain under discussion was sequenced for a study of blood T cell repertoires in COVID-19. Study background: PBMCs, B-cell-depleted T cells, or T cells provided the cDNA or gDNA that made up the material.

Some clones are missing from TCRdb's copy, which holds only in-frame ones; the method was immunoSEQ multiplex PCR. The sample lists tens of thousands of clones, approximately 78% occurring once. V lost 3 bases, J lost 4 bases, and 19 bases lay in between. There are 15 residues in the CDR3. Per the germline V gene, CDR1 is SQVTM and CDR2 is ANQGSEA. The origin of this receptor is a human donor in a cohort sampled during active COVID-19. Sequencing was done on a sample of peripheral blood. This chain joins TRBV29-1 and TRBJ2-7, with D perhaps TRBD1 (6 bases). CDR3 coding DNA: TGCAGCGTTGATTATCAGGGCAGGGGCAAGTACGAGCAGTACTTC. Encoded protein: CSVDYQGRGKYEQYF.